These T cell receptor beta chains were read from a single sample in a study of T-cell reconstitution after alpha-beta-depleted transplantation in children. TCRdb redid the calling of the PCR reads with MiXCR, one entry per CDR3 protein. Counted here are 280,000 or so distinct CDR3 sequences, around a tenth occurring once; the ten biggest clones make up about a quarter. Sequenced material: peripheral blood, taken 180 days after TCRalphabeta/CD19-depleted stem cell transplant. The receptors come from a male patient between 2 and 15 years old who had a stem cell transplant for chronic granulomatous disease, so the T cells may come from the graft donor. Each CDR3 is given with its conserved first and last residue. Fields, in order: CDR3 protein, CDR3 DNA, D gene, J gene, clone size, V gene. D genes are given only for firm matches. Only part of the rows carry a size: once, few, many, or a class if the clone is expanded.

CDR3 protein: CASRKTSGRAPGEQYF; CDR3 DNA: TGTGCCAGCAGGAAAACTAGCGGGAGGGCCCCAGGCGAGCAGTACTTC; D gene: TRBD2; J gene: TRBJ2-7; clone size: many; V gene: TRBV7-2
CDR3 protein: CASSMGQHMNTEAFF; CDR3 DNA: TGTGCCAGTAGTATGGGACAGCACATGAACACTGAAGCTTTCTTT; D gene: TRBD1; J gene: TRBJ1-1; clone size: many; V gene: TRBV19
CDR3 protein: CASSSTSDTQYF; CDR3 DNA: TGCGCCAGCAGCTCGACATCGGATACGCAGTATTTT; D gene: NA; J gene: TRBJ2-3; clone size: many; V gene: TRBV5-1
CDR3 protein: CASSLEGMVIEAFF; CDR3 DNA: TGTGCCAGCAGCTTAGAGGGCATGGTGATTGAAGCTTTCTTT; D gene: NA; J gene: TRBJ1-1; clone size: many; V gene: TRBV11-2
CDR3 protein: CASSLRRELFF; CDR3 DNA: TGTGCCAGCAGTCTCCGGCGGGAGCTGTTTTTT; D gene: NA; J gene: TRBJ2-2; clone size: many; V gene: TRBV12-3/TRBV12-4
CDR3 protein: CASRGLTGTNTGELFF; CDR3 DNA: TGCGCAAGCAGGGGGTTGACAGGGACGAACACCGGGGAGCTGTTTTTT; D gene: TRBD1; J gene: TRBJ2-2; clone size: many; V gene: TRBV5-1
CDR3 protein: CASSLAGLAGGYEQYF; CDR3 DNA: TGTGCCAGCAGTTTGGCGGGACTAGCGGGAGGTTACGAGCAGTACTTC; D gene: TRBD2; J gene: TRBJ2-7; clone size: many; V gene: TRBV28
CDR3 protein: CASSFGQGAMNTEAFF; CDR3 DNA: TGCGCCAGCAGCTTCGGACAGGGGGCGATGAACACTGAAGCTTTCTTT; D gene: TRBD1; J gene: TRBJ1-1; clone size: many; V gene: TRBV5-1
CDR3 protein: CSAKGDSYEQYF; CDR3 DNA: TGCAGTGCCAAGGGGGATTCCTACGAGCAGTACTTC; D gene: NA; J gene: TRBJ2-7; clone size: many; V gene: TRBV20-1
CDR3 protein: CSARARASYEQYF; CDR3 DNA: TGCAGTGCTAGAGCGCGGGCTAGCTACGAGCAGTACTTC; D gene: NA; J gene: TRBJ2-7; clone size: many; V gene: TRBV20-1
CDR3 protein: CASSLVGTGGSPLHF; CDR3 DNA: TGTGCCAGCAGCTTAGTGGGGACAGGGGGTTCACCCCTCCACTTT; D gene: TRBD1; J gene: TRBJ1-6; clone size: many; V gene: TRBV7-2
CDR3 protein: CASSPRDSYNEQFF; CDR3 DNA: TGTGCCAGCAGCCCGAGGGACAGTTACAATGAGCAGTTCTTC; D gene: TRBD1; J gene: TRBJ2-1; clone size: many; V gene: TRBV7-3
CDR3 protein: CASSQGLAVFYGEQFF; CDR3 DNA: TGTGCCAGCAGCCAGGGACTAGCGGTTTTCTACGGTGAGCAGTTCTTC; D gene: TRBD2; J gene: TRBJ2-1; clone size: many; V gene: TRBV14
CDR3 protein: CASSHAGTGVQETQYF; CDR3 DNA: TGTGCCAGCAGCCACGCTGGGACAGGGGTACAAGAGACCCAGTACTTC; D gene: TRBD1; J gene: TRBJ2-5; clone size: many; V gene: TRBV7-6
CDR3 protein: CSARSGAGNTGELFF; CDR3 DNA: TGCAGTGCTAGGTCCGGCGCCGGGAACACCGGGGAGCTGTTTTTT; D gene: NA; J gene: TRBJ2-2; clone size: many; V gene: TRBV20-1
CDR3 protein: CASSYSASGDQETQYF; CDR3 DNA: TGTGCCAGCAGTTACTCTGCTAGCGGGGATCAAGAGACCCAGTACTTC; D gene: TRBD2; J gene: TRBJ2-5; clone size: many; V gene: TRBV6-5
CDR3 protein: CASSYNRAGANVLTF; CDR3 DNA: TGTGCCAGCAGTTATAACAGGGCTGGGGCCAACGTCCTGACTTTC; D gene: NA; J gene: TRBJ2-6; clone size: few; V gene: TRBV6-2/TRBV6-3
CDR3 protein: CASSYSGTEDTQYF; CDR3 DNA: TGTGCCAGCAGTTACTCCGGGACAGAAGATACGCAGTATTTT; D gene: TRBD1; J gene: TRBJ2-3; clone size: many; V gene: TRBV6-5
CDR3 protein: CSARDLERSGILYEQYF; CDR3 DNA: TGCAGTGCTAGAGATCTCGAGAGAAGCGGGATCCTCTACGAGCAGTACTTC; D gene: TRBD2; J gene: TRBJ2-7; clone size: few; V gene: TRBV20-1
CDR3 protein: CASSYPQQGAFFSYEQYF; CDR3 DNA: TGTGCCAGCAGTTATCCTCAGCAGGGGGCATTTTTCTCCTACGAGCAGTACTTC; D gene: TRBD1; J gene: TRBJ2-7; clone size: many; V gene: TRBV6-2/TRBV6-3
CDR3 protein: CASSPRDRVAPTADTQYF; CDR3 DNA: TGTGCCAGCAGTCCTCGGGACAGGGTAGCCCCGACAGCAGATACGCAGTATTTT; D gene: TRBD1; J gene: TRBJ2-3; clone size: few; V gene: TRBV2
CDR3 protein: CASSQNRQNGYTF; CDR3 DNA: TGTGCCAGCAGCCAAAACAGACAAAACGGCTACACCTTC; D gene: NA; J gene: TRBJ1-2; clone size: many; V gene: TRBV3-1
CDR3 protein: CSVRVAGEKLFF; CDR3 DNA: TGCAGCGTTCGGGTAGCGGGTGAAAAACTGTTTTTT; D gene: NA; J gene: TRBJ1-4; clone size: many; V gene: TRBV29-1
CDR3 protein: CASSGVGTAPYEQYF; CDR3 DNA: TGTGCCAGCAGTGGGGTCGGGACAGCACCCTACGAGCAGTACTTC; D gene: TRBD1; J gene: TRBJ2-7; clone size: few; V gene: TRBV12-3/TRBV12-4
CDR3 protein: CASMGHYTGELFF; CDR3 DNA: TGTGCCAGCATGGGCCATTACACCGGGGAGCTGTTTTTT; D gene: NA; J gene: TRBJ2-2; clone size: many; V gene: TRBV6-1
CDR3 protein: CSASQGGRRETQYF; CDR3 DNA: TGCAGTGCTAGTCAAGGGGGGCGCAGAGAGACCCAGTACTTC; D gene: NA; J gene: TRBJ2-5; clone size: NA; V gene: TRBV20-1
CDR3 protein: CASSVVPGKQETQYF; CDR3 DNA: TGTGCCAGCAGCGTAGTACCAGGGAAACAAGAGACCCAGTACTTC; D gene: NA; J gene: TRBJ2-5; clone size: many; V gene: TRBV9
CDR3 protein: CASSVYRSYEQYF; CDR3 DNA: TGTGCCAGCAGTGTCTACAGGTCCTACGAGCAGTACTTC; D gene: NA; J gene: TRBJ2-7; clone size: many; V gene: TRBV12-3/TRBV12-4
CDR3 protein: CSVSSGRASTQYF; CDR3 DNA: TGCAGCGTGTCTAGCGGGAGGGCCTCGACCCAGTACTTC; D gene: TRBD2; J gene: TRBJ2-5; clone size: many; V gene: TRBV29-1
CDR3 protein: CASSHTAAGDF; CDR3 DNA: TGTGCCAGCAGCCACACAGCGGCGGGGGATTTT; D gene: TRBD2; J gene: TRBJ2-3; clone size: NA; V gene: TRBV7-9
CDR3 protein: CSARDLGLTPYEQYF; CDR3 DNA: TGCAGTGCTAGAGATCTGGGGCTAACCCCCTACGAGCAGTACTTC; D gene: NA; J gene: TRBJ2-7; clone size: many; V gene: TRBV20-1
CDR3 protein: CASSVVGGGTDTQYF; CDR3 DNA: TGTGCCAGCAGCGTAGTGGGGGGCGGCACAGATACGCAGTATTTT; D gene: NA; J gene: TRBJ2-3; clone size: many; V gene: TRBV9
CDR3 protein: CASRAQSSYEQYF; CDR3 DNA: TGTGCCAGCAGGGCCCAGAGCTCCTACGAGCAGTACTTC; D gene: NA; J gene: TRBJ2-7; clone size: NA; V gene: TRBV28
CDR3 protein: CSALGRESVGGDTEQFF; CDR3 DNA: TGCAGTGCTTTGGGCAGGGAAAGTGTCGGAGGTGACACTGAGCAGTTCTTC; D gene: NA; J gene: TRBJ2-1; clone size: few; V gene: TRBV20-1
CDR3 protein: CASNDPRSYNEQFF; CDR3 DNA: TGCGCCAGCAACGACCCGCGCTCCTACAATGAGCAGTTCTTC; D gene: NA; J gene: TRBJ2-1; clone size: once; V gene: TRBV10-2
CDR3 protein: CASSFADLSYEQYF; CDR3 DNA: TGCGCCAGCAGCTTCGCGGACCTCTCCTACGAGCAGTACTTC; D gene: NA; J gene: TRBJ2-7; clone size: many; V gene: TRBV5-1
CDR3 protein: CASSVQGASNQPQHF; CDR3 DNA: TGTGCCAGCAGTGTACAGGGGGCGAGCAATCAGCCCCAGCATTTT; D gene: TRBD1; J gene: TRBJ1-5; clone size: many; V gene: TRBV6-1
CDR3 protein: CASSLARGETQYF; CDR3 DNA: TGTGCCAGCAGTTTGGCCAGGGGAGAGACCCAGTACTTC; D gene: NA; J gene: TRBJ2-5; clone size: many; V gene: TRBV27
CDR3 protein: CSARWYRGFGTEAFF; CDR3 DNA: TGCAGTGCTAGATGGTATCGGGGCTTTGGCACTGAAGCTTTCTTT; D gene: NA; J gene: TRBJ1-1; clone size: many; V gene: TRBV20-1
CDR3 protein: CASSLSGGTNTGELFF; CDR3 DNA: TGTGCCAGCAGCCTTAGTGGGGGGACGAACACCGGGGAGCTGTTTTTT; D gene: NA; J gene: TRBJ2-2; clone size: many; V gene: TRBV7-9
CDR3 protein: CASSHPWDHEYNEQFF; CDR3 DNA: TGTGCCAGCAGCCACCCGTGGGATCATGAGTACAATGAGCAGTTCTTC; D gene: NA; J gene: TRBJ2-1; clone size: many; V gene: TRBV12-3/TRBV12-4
CDR3 protein: CSVIADTQYF; CDR3 DNA: TGCAGCGTTATAGCAGATACGCAGTATTTT; D gene: NA; J gene: TRBJ2-3; clone size: many; V gene: TRBV29-1
CDR3 protein: CASSGTPGPAYEQYF; CDR3 DNA: TGTGCCAGCAGCGGAACCCCAGGGCCCGCCTACGAGCAGTACTTC; D gene: NA; J gene: TRBJ2-7; clone size: many; V gene: TRBV9
CDR3 protein: CASSLSSSRDSEQFF; CDR3 DNA: TGTGCCAGCAGTTTATCATCCTCCCGGGATAGCGAGCAGTTCTTC; D gene: NA; J gene: TRBJ2-1; clone size: NA; V gene: TRBV27
CDR3 protein: CASSFGLVCNEQFF; CDR3 DNA: TGTGCCAGCAGCTTCGGGCTAGTCTGCAATGAGCAGTTCTTC; D gene: NA; J gene: TRBJ2-1; clone size: NA; V gene: TRBV5-4
CDR3 protein: CSATGPSNTGELFF; CDR3 DNA: TGCAGTGCTACGGGACCTTCGAACACCGGGGAGCTGTTTTTT; D gene: NA; J gene: TRBJ2-2; clone size: many; V gene: TRBV20-1
CDR3 protein: CSVAASADGDTQYF; CDR3 DNA: TGCAGCGTTGCTGCTAGTGCCGACGGAGATACGCAGTATTTT; D gene: NA; J gene: TRBJ2-3; clone size: many; V gene: TRBV29-1
CDR3 protein: CASSFGGGGETQYF; CDR3 DNA: TGTGCCAGCAGCTTCGGAGGAGGCGGGGAGACCCAGTACTTC; D gene: NA; J gene: TRBJ2-5; clone size: many; V gene: TRBV7-2
CDR3 protein: CASSRGTPYEQYF; CDR3 DNA: TGTGCCAGCAGCCGCGGGACTCCCTACGAGCAGTACTTC; D gene: NA; J gene: TRBJ2-7; clone size: many; V gene: TRBV7-2
CDR3 protein: CASRDRRGVGGTDTQYF; CDR3 DNA: TGTGCCAGCAGGGATCGACGGGGGGTCGGTGGCACAGATACGCAGTATTTT; D gene: TRBD2; J gene: TRBJ2-3; clone size: many; V gene: TRBV2
CDR3 protein: CASSQRTDGNTIYF; CDR3 DNA: TGCGCCAGCAGCCAACGGACAGACGGAAACACCATATATTTT; D gene: NA; J gene: TRBJ1-3; clone size: many; V gene: TRBV4-1
CDR3 protein: CASSQDWRSEQFF; CDR3 DNA: TGTGCCAGCAGCCAAGACTGGAGGAGTGAGCAGTTCTTC; D gene: NA; J gene: TRBJ2-1; clone size: few; V gene: TRBV14
CDR3 protein: CASSFWGSEQFF; CDR3 DNA: TGTGCCAGCAGTTTTTGGGGGAGTGAGCAGTTCTTC; D gene: NA; J gene: TRBJ2-1; clone size: many; V gene: TRBV12-3/TRBV12-4